These 22 T cell receptor beta chains were all obtained from the same sample, sequenced in a study of radiotherapy plus CTLA-4 blockade in lung cancer. Sequencing was performed with immunoSEQ multiplex PCR; in TCRdb, only in-frame clones are kept and a portion is missing. The table records fewer than 75,000 clones, roughly 84% of them present only once. The sample here was peripheral blood, taken from a patient treated with radiotherapy plus ipilimumab. The receptors originated from a human donor with non-small cell lung cancer that progressed on radiotherapy plus ipilimumab.

This chain joins TRBV6-4 and TRBJ1-2; perhaps TRBD1 as D (5 bases). Germline V gene sequence: CDR1 MRHNA, CDR2 SNTAGT. The CDR3 has 14 amino acids. The germline V and J ends were trimmed by 2 bases and 2 bases, with 9 bases remaining between them. This CDR3 is CASSDGGDNYGYTF. The CDR3 bases are TGTGCCAGCAGTGACGGCGGGGACAACTATGGCTACACCTTC.

In DNA, the CDR3 is TGTGCCAGTAGTAAGCAGGGGGATAGCAATCAGCCCCAGCATTTT. Residues: CASSKQGDSNQPQHF. This chain connects TRBV19 to TRBJ1-5; 7 bases match TRBD1. The CDR3 length is 15 residues. Per the germline V gene, CDR1 is LNHDA and CDR2 is SQIVND (reference sequence). Trimming took 4 bases from V and 0 from J; bases not matched to a gene: 3.

The CDR3 region is CASSRGTSGREEETQYF. The CDR3 nucleotides read TGCGCCAGCAGCCGGGGGACTAGCGGGAGAGAGGAAGAGACCCAGTACTTC. The gene calls are TRBV4-1 and TRBJ2-5; 14 bases map to TRBD2. The CDR3 extends over 17 amino acids. Trimming cost V 4 bases and J 3 bases; bases outside gene matches: 7. Germline V gene lookup returns CDR1 MGHRA and CDR2 YSYEKL.

The J gene is TRBJ1-1, the V gene TRBV18; 9 nucleotides align to TRBD1. The CDR3 contains 14 residues. Trimming took 5 bases from V and 5 from J; bases not matched to a gene: 6. CDR1 KGHSH and CDR2 LQKENI come from the germline V gene. DNA of the CDR3: TGTGCCAGCTCATCAGGACAGGGGAGGACTGAAGCTTTCTTT. It specifies CASSSGQGRTEAFF.

The chain employs TRBV6-6 and TRBJ2-3, with TRBD2 matching over 11 bases. The trim removed 6 bases at V and 3 bases at J, leaving 2 bases unmatched. Germline V lookup: CDR1 MNHNY, CDR2 SVGAGI (reference sequence). The CDR3 has 14 amino acids. CDR3 coding DNA: TGTGCCAGCAGCCGACTAGCGGGAACAGATACGCAGTATTTT. Protein sequence: CASSRLAGTDTQYF.

The V and J genes are TRBV4-2 and TRBJ2-1; 11 bases agree with TRBD2. The germline CDR1 and CDR2 sequences are LGHNA and YNFKEQ. The ends lost 4 bases at V and 9 bases at J; junction bases unmatched: 8. The CDR3 spans 15 residues. DNA of the CDR3: TGTGCCAGCAGCCCCGGGACTAGCGGTGGAGTTGAGCAGTTCTTC. Its protein product is CASSPGTSGGVEQFF.

The chain joins TRBV2 to TRBJ2-7; weak D call: TRBD2 (5 bases). The CDR3 runs 12 residues. Trimming shortened V by 4 bases and J by 3 bases, and 7 bases separated the two germline ends. The germline gives CDR1 SNHLY, CDR2 FYNNEI. The CDR3 coding sequence is TGTGCCAGCAGTGGACTAAACTACGAGCAGTACTTC. This codes for CASSGLNYEQYF.

The chain couples TRBV2 to TRBJ1-1; 7 bases map to TRBD1. V lost 8 bases, J lost 0 bases, and 6 bases stayed unmatched. From germline, CDR1 is SNHLY and CDR2 FYNNEI. The CDR3 runs to 14 residues. Here the CDR3 reads CASGRGEMNTEAFF. The CDR3 region has the DNA TGTGCCAGCGGCAGGGGGGAGATGAACACTGAAGCTTTCTTT.

The rearrangement joins TRBV6-5 to TRBJ2-3; D unresolved. Germline V CDR1 and CDR2: MNHEY, SVGAGI. This CDR3 is 13 amino acids long. With 2 bases removed from V and 2 bases from J, the gap between germline ends came to 5 bases. Here the CDR3 reads CASSYRFTDTQYF. The CDR3 nucleotides read TGTGCCAGCAGTTACCGCTTCACAGATACGCAGTATTTT.

The chain is built from TRBV28 and TRBJ2-1, with 7 bases lining up with TRBD1. The V segment lost 6 bases and the J segment 1 base; nucleotides outside the gene matches: 6. This CDR3 comprises 15 residues. Per the germline V gene, CDR1 is MDHEN and CDR2 is SYDVKM. The CDR3 sequence is CASRQSGGSYNEQFF. In DNA form, the CDR3 reads TGTGCCAGCAGGCAGTCAGGGGGATCCTACAATGAGCAGTTCTTC.

V usage is TRBV27 and J usage is TRBJ1-1; 10 positions agree with TRBD1. The CDR3 loop spans 17 amino acids. Per germline, CDR1 MNHEY and CDR2 SMNVEV (reference sequence). Trimming removed 5 bases from V and 6 bases from J; junction bases left unmatched: 15. CDR3 coding DNA: TGTGCCAGCAGTCCTGGGTCCCGAATGACAGGGGGCGCTGAAGCTTTCTTT. Translated: CASSPGSRMTGGAEAFF.

This chain connects TRBV7-3 to TRBJ1-1; 9 bases are a match to TRBD1. V dropped 4 bases and J dropped 1; count of bases not matched to a gene: 7. The CDR3 extends over 16 amino acids. CDR1 SGHTA and CDR2 FQGTGA come from the germline V gene. The CDR3 DNA reads TGTGCCAGCAGCTCCACAGGGGGCGCTGGGAACACTGAAGCTTTCTTT. It encodes CASSSTGGAGNTEAFF. Full variable domain (outside the CDR3, taken from reference TRBV7-3 and TRBJ1-1): GAGVSQTPSNKVTEKGKYVELRCDPISGHTALYWYRQSLGQGPEFLIYFQGTGAADDSGLPNDRFFAVRPEGSVSTLKIQRTERGDSAVYLCASSSTGGAGNTEAFFGQGTRLTVV.

This rearrangement joins TRBV13 to TRBJ2-3; 12 bases match TRBD2. This CDR3 is built from 16 residues. CDR1 and CDR2 (germline): PRHDT, FYEKMQ (reference sequence). With 4 bases clipped from V and 5 bases from J, the junction kept 7 bases outside the gene matches. The CDR3 DNA follows: TGTGCCAGCAGCTCCGAGTCGACTAGCGGGAGAGATACGCAGTATTTT. It codes for CASSSESTSGRDTQYF.

The chain is built from TRBV5-4 and TRBJ2-5; D gene ambiguous. CDR3 size: 11 residues. V was clipped by 3 bases and J by 2 bases, with 2 bases between them. From germline, CDR1 is SGHNT and CDR2 YYREEE (reference sequence). In DNA, the CDR3 is TGTGCCAGCAGCTCTCAAGAGACCCAGTACTTC. As protein: CASSSQETQYF.

The gene calls are TRBV6-1 and TRBJ2-7; 9 bases map to TRBD1. The CDR3 length is 15 residues. Trimming at V came to 3 bases and at J to 6 bases, leaving 9 bases not matched to a gene. Germline V gene data show CDR1 as MNHNS and CDR2 as SASEGT. The CDR3 here is CASSDSGTGIGEQYV. As DNA, the CDR3 is TGTGCCAGCAGTGACTCCGGGACAGGGATCGGCGAGCAGTACGTC.

In nucleotides, the CDR3 is TGTGCCAGCAGCTCCTCGACAGGGCTCATAGGCGAGCAGTACGTC. Translated, it gives CASSSSTGLIGEQYV. The gene calls are TRBV7-8 and TRBJ2-7; 7 nucleotides line up with TRBD1. The CDR3 is made up of 15 amino acids. The trim removed 4 bases at V and 6 bases at J, leaving 12 bases unmatched. CDR1 SGHVS and CDR2 FQNEAQ come from the germline V gene.

The chain combines TRBV6-6 with TRBJ2-1, with D tentatively TRBD2 (6 bases). The V and J ends lost 11 bases and 6 bases respectively, with 17 bases between them. This CDR3 spans 13 amino acids. Germline V gene data show CDR1 as MNHNY and CDR2 as SVGAGI (reference sequence). The DNA of the CDR3 is TGTGCCGCGGGGCGGGGCCCAGCCAATGAGCAGTTCTTC. This sequence encodes CAAGRGPANEQFF.

The CDR3 spells CATSRDKGQGGADTQYF. The CDR3, as DNA: TGTGCCACCAGCAGAGATAAGGGCCAGGGCGGCGCAGATACGCAGTATTTT. The chain uses TRBV15 and TRBJ2-3; TRBD1 is a possible D gene (5 bases). CDR3 size: 17 residues. The V gene's germline CDR1 is LNHNV and CDR2 YYDKDF (reference sequence). The ends were cut back, 0 bases at V and 4 bases at J, with 17 bases in the middle.

The rearrangement uses TRBV5-6 and TRBJ2-7; 9 bases match TRBD1. CDR1 and CDR2 (germline): SGHDT, YYEEEE. V gave up 4 bases and J gave up 2 bases; unmatched junction bases: 7. There are 15 residues in the CDR3. The CDR3 here is CASSSGQGFPYEQYV. DNA for the CDR3: TGTGCCAGCAGCAGCGGACAGGGGTTCCCCTACGAGCAGTACGTC.

The chain links TRBV28 to TRBJ2-3; TRBD1 matches at 7 bases. V trimming: 6 bases; J trimming: 4 bases; junction bases outside the gene matches: 4. This CDR3 has 13 residues. Per the germline V gene, CDR1 is MDHEN and CDR2 is SYDVKM. The CDR3 DNA sequence: TGTGCCAGCAGCCGGGACAGCGCAGATACGCAGTATTTT. Protein product: CASSRDSADTQYF.

The gene calls are TRBV12-5 and TRBJ1-1; D might be TRBD1 (6 bases). The germline V gene has CDR1 LGHNT and CDR2 FRNRAP. Trimming removed 4 bases at V and 0 bases at J, with 9 bases between. The CDR3 is 14 amino acids. The chain's CDR3 is CASGWGHLNTEAFF. CDR3 bases: TGTGCTAGTGGTTGGGGACACCTGAACACTGAAGCTTTCTTT.

The chain is built from TRBV2 and TRBJ1-1, with D possibly matching TRBD1 (5 bases). CDR1 is SNHLY and CDR2 is FYNNEI in the germline V gene. Trimming pared 6 bases from V and 0 bases from J, leaving 11 bases between. This CDR3 contains 14 residues. The CDR3 region has the DNA TGTGCCAGCAGGGGGGGGACTGTGAACACTGAAGCTTTCTTT. Encoded protein: CASRGGTVNTEAFF. The variable domain in full, with the rest retrieved from reference TRBV2 and TRBJ1-1, is EPEVTQTPSHQVTQMGQEVILRCVPISNHLYFYWYRQILGQKVEFLVSFYNNEISEKSEIFDDQFSVERPDGSNFTLKIRSTKLEDSAMYFCASRGGTVNTEAFFGQGTRLTVV.